A selection of T cell receptor beta chains follows, all from one sample in a study of metastatic and nonmetastatic thyroid tumors. Using MiXCR, TCRdb reanalyzed the PCR reads. The table has some 41,000 clones, 3% to 3.5% seen once; the top ten hold more than 7.5%. Sample: blood. These receptors were collected from a female donor with papillary thyroid cancer or a benign thyroid nodule (not recorded which). Some clones in this sample may be carry-over from other donors' samples. Both conserved end residues are part of each CDR3. D genes are given only for firm matches. The size field is filled for only some rows; it gives once, few, many or a size class.

j_gene: TRBJ2-5
abundance: many
len: 11
v_gene: TRBV27
d_gene: -
CDR3aa: CASKRSGTQYF
CDR3nt: TGTGCCAGCAAACGAAGCGGGACCCAGTACTTC

j_gene: TRBJ2-5
abundance: many
len: 13
v_gene: TRBV20-1
d_gene: -
CDR3aa: CSASGGHQETQYF
CDR3nt: TGCAGTGCTAGCGGGGGACACCAAGAGACCCAGTACTTC

j_gene: TRBJ1-1
abundance: -
len: 16
v_gene: TRBV7-2
d_gene: -
CDR3aa: CASTMGGGTVNTEAFF
CDR3nt: TGTGCCAGCACCATGGGGGGTGGGACGGTGAACACTGAAGCTTTCTTT

j_gene: TRBJ1-6
abundance: many
len: 14
v_gene: TRBV5-4
d_gene: TRBD1
CDR3aa: CASSRDRVNSPPHF
CDR3nt: TGTGCCAGCAGCCGCGACAGGGTTAATTCACCCCCCCACTTT

j_gene: TRBJ2-5
abundance: many
len: 12
v_gene: TRBV5-1
d_gene: -
CDR3aa: CASSYGQETQYF
CDR3nt: TGCGCCAGCAGTTATGGGCAAGAGACCCAGTACTTC

j_gene: TRBJ1-2
abundance: many
len: 14
v_gene: TRBV5-6
d_gene: -
CDR3aa: CASSAGVNNYGYTF
CDR3nt: TGTGCCAGCAGCGCCGGGGTAAATAACTATGGCTACACCTTC

j_gene: TRBJ1-3
abundance: many
len: 14
v_gene: TRBV7-2
d_gene: -
CDR3aa: CASSLQVAGNTIYF
CDR3nt: TGTGCCAGCAGCTTACAGGTAGCAGGAAACACCATATATTTT

j_gene: TRBJ2-2
abundance: few
len: 15
v_gene: TRBV6-2/TRBV6-3
d_gene: TRBD2
CDR3aa: CASSYLAANTGELFF
CDR3nt: TGTGCCAGCAGTTACCTAGCGGCGAACACCGGGGAGCTGTTTTTT

j_gene: TRBJ1-5
abundance: few
len: 14
v_gene: TRBV6-1
d_gene: -
CDR3aa: CASSEVGSNQPQHF
CDR3nt: TGTGCCAGCAGTGAAGTTGGGAGCAATCAGCCCCAGCATTTT

j_gene: TRBJ2-3
abundance: many
len: 13
v_gene: TRBV6-2/TRBV6-3
d_gene: TRBD1
CDR3aa: CASNPGQGDTQYF
CDR3nt: TGTGCCAGCAACCCAGGACAGGGAGATACGCAGTATTTT

j_gene: TRBJ2-3
abundance: -
len: 15
v_gene: TRBV6-1
d_gene: -
CDR3aa: CASNIGAPGTDTQYF
CDR3nt: TGTGCCAGCAATATAGGGGCGCCCGGCACAGATACGCAGTATTTT

j_gene: TRBJ2-1
abundance: few
len: 14
v_gene: TRBV2
d_gene: -
CDR3aa: CASSRTGPNNEQFF
CDR3nt: TGTGCCAGCAGTCGGACTGGACCAAACAATGAGCAGTTCTTC

j_gene: TRBJ2-3
abundance: many
len: 15
v_gene: TRBV20-1
d_gene: TRBD2
CDR3aa: CSAREGSGIPDTQYF
CDR3nt: TGCAGTGCTAGAGAAGGTAGCGGGATTCCAGATACGCAGTATTTT

j_gene: TRBJ2-7
abundance: -
len: 13
v_gene: TRBV4-1
d_gene: -
CDR3aa: CASSATDGDEQYF
CDR3nt: TGCGCCAGCAGCGCCACGGACGGGGATGAGCAGTACTTC

j_gene: TRBJ2-7
abundance: many
len: 15
v_gene: TRBV10-3
d_gene: TRBD2
CDR3aa: CAISGTSGSRYEQYF
CDR3nt: TGTGCCATCAGCGGGACTAGCGGGAGTCGCTACGAGCAGTACTTC

j_gene: TRBJ2-7
abundance: few
len: 14
v_gene: TRBV9
d_gene: -
CDR3aa: CASSVGNSAPEQYF
CDR3nt: TGTGCCAGCAGCGTAGGTAACTCTGCCCCCGAGCAGTACTTC

j_gene: TRBJ2-1
abundance: few
len: 17
v_gene: TRBV4-1
d_gene: TRBD2
CDR3aa: CASSQGGGKGGYNEQFF
CDR3nt: TGCGCCAGCAGCCAAGGGGGGGGGAAAGGAGGGTACAATGAGCAGTTCTTC

j_gene: TRBJ1-6
abundance: few
len: 15
v_gene: TRBV6-1
d_gene: -
CDR3aa: CAASRVGSYNSPLHF
CDR3nt: TGTGCCGCCAGCAGGGTCGGTTCCTATAATTCACCCCTCCACTTT

j_gene: TRBJ2-7
abundance: many
len: 15
v_gene: TRBV12-5
d_gene: -
CDR3aa: CASGLGRVVADEQYF
CDR3nt: TGTGCTAGTGGGCTGGGAAGGGTTGTGGCGGACGAGCAGTACTTC

j_gene: TRBJ1-2
abundance: many
len: 13
v_gene: TRBV19
d_gene: TRBD1
CDR3aa: CASSRDRDGGYTF
CDR3nt: TGTGCCAGTAGCCGGGACAGGGATGGTGGCTACACCTTC

j_gene: TRBJ1-6
abundance: many
len: 14
v_gene: TRBV4-1
d_gene: -
CDR3aa: CASSQIQSNSPLHF
CDR3nt: TGCGCCAGCAGCCAGATACAGTCTAATTCACCCCTCCACTTT

j_gene: TRBJ2-1
abundance: many
len: 14
v_gene: TRBV11-3
d_gene: -
CDR3aa: CASTPGGSYNEQFF
CDR3nt: TGTGCCAGCACCCCGGGCGGCTCCTACAATGAGCAGTTCTTC

j_gene: TRBJ1-1
abundance: many
len: 15
v_gene: TRBV20-1
d_gene: TRBD1
CDR3aa: CSAVDRGRGNTEAFF
CDR3nt: TGCAGTGCTGTAGACAGGGGGCGCGGGAACACTGAAGCTTTCTTT

j_gene: TRBJ1-5
abundance: many
len: 15
v_gene: TRBV4-2
d_gene: -
CDR3aa: CASSQDARDGQPQHF
CDR3nt: TGTGCCAGCAGCCAAGACGCCCGGGACGGGCAGCCCCAGCATTTT

j_gene: TRBJ2-1
abundance: -
len: 16
v_gene: TRBV6-2/TRBV6-3
d_gene: TRBD1
CDR3aa: CASSSPGTGVIHEQFF
CDR3nt: TGTGCCAGCAGCTCTCCCGGGACAGGGGTAATCCATGAGCAGTTCTTC

j_gene: TRBJ2-7
abundance: few
len: 14
v_gene: TRBV7-6
d_gene: TRBD1
CDR3aa: CASSLGDRGYEQYF
CDR3nt: TGTGCCAGCAGCTTAGGGGACAGGGGCTACGAGCAGTACTTC

j_gene: TRBJ2-2
abundance: -
len: 13
v_gene: TRBV19
d_gene: -
CDR3aa: CASSTQTTGELFF
CDR3nt: TGTGCCAGTAGTACGCAAACGACCGGGGAGCTGTTTTTT

j_gene: TRBJ2-5
abundance: many
len: 14
v_gene: TRBV7-3
d_gene: -
CDR3aa: CASSLGVEEETQYF
CDR3nt: TGTGCCAGCAGCTTAGGTGTAGAGGAAGAGACCCAGTACTTC

j_gene: TRBJ1-1
abundance: few
len: 11
v_gene: TRBV29-1
d_gene: -
CDR3aa: CSVALNTEAFF
CDR3nt: TGCAGCGTTGCTCTGAACACTGAAGCTTTCTTT

j_gene: TRBJ2-2
abundance: many
len: 17
v_gene: TRBV6-4
d_gene: TRBD2
CDR3aa: CASSPTSGPQDTGELFF
CDR3nt: TGTGCCAGCAGTCCGACTAGCGGCCCTCAGGACACCGGGGAGCTGTTTTTT

j_gene: TRBJ1-5
abundance: many
len: 16
v_gene: TRBV15
d_gene: -
CDR3aa: CATSRVRTASNQPQHF
CDR3nt: TGTGCCACCAGCAGAGTTCGGACAGCTTCCAATCAGCCCCAGCATTTT

j_gene: TRBJ1-5
abundance: many
len: 12
v_gene: TRBV28
d_gene: -
CDR3aa: CASSRPGELQHF
CDR3nt: TGTGCCAGCAGCCGCCCAGGGGAGCTCCAGCATTTT

j_gene: TRBJ2-6
abundance: many
len: 17
v_gene: TRBV12-3/TRBV12-4
d_gene: -
CDR3aa: CASRRDIFGSGANVLTF
CDR3nt: TGTGCCAGCAGGCGGGACATTTTTGGATCTGGGGCCAACGTCCTGACTTTC

j_gene: TRBJ2-7
abundance: -
len: 15
v_gene: TRBV28
d_gene: TRBD2
CDR3aa: CASQSTSGSSYEQYF
CDR3nt: TGTGCCAGCCAATCAACTAGCGGGAGTTCCTACGAGCAGTACTTC

j_gene: TRBJ2-5
abundance: many
len: 14
v_gene: TRBV18
d_gene: -
CDR3aa: CASSPPSLSETQYF
CDR3nt: TGTGCCAGCTCACCGCCAAGCCTTAGCGAGACCCAGTACTTC

j_gene: TRBJ2-6
abundance: many
len: 15
v_gene: TRBV30
d_gene: -
CDR3aa: CAWSFGVAGANVLTF
CDR3nt: TGTGCCTGGAGCTTCGGGGTGGCTGGGGCCAACGTCCTGACTTTC

j_gene: TRBJ2-5
abundance: many
len: 16
v_gene: TRBV2
d_gene: TRBD2
CDR3aa: CASSRRLAGGQETQYF
CDR3nt: TGTGCCAGCAGTCGTCGACTAGCGGGAGGGCAAGAGACCCAGTACTTC

j_gene: TRBJ2-3
abundance: many
len: 16
v_gene: TRBV9
d_gene: TRBD2
CDR3aa: CASSSLAGGPPDTQYF
CDR3nt: TGTGCCAGCAGCTCACTAGCGGGAGGGCCTCCAGATACGCAGTATTTT

j_gene: TRBJ1-1
abundance: -
len: 14
v_gene: TRBV6-5
d_gene: -
CDR3aa: CASSYSRVNTEAFF
CDR3nt: TGTGCCAGCAGTTACTCGCGAGTGAACACTGAAGCTTTCTTT

j_gene: TRBJ2-1
abundance: many
len: 15
v_gene: TRBV20-1
d_gene: TRBD2
CDR3aa: CSARSTGGPYNEQFF
CDR3nt: TGCAGTGCTAGGAGCACGGGAGGGCCTTACAATGAGCAGTTCTTC

j_gene: TRBJ1-2
abundance: few
len: 15
v_gene: TRBV5-1
d_gene: TRBD1
CDR3aa: CASSPRTGGFYGYTF
CDR3nt: TGCGCCAGCAGCCCCCGGACAGGGGGTTTTTATGGCTACACCTTC

j_gene: TRBJ2-7
abundance: many
len: 19
v_gene: TRBV6-6
d_gene: -
CDR3aa: CASSYLGGGGGFVTYEQYF
CDR3nt: TGTGCCAGCAGTTACCTAGGTGGGGGAGGGGGCTTTGTAACCTACGAGCAGTACTTC

j_gene: TRBJ2-2
abundance: few
len: 16
v_gene: TRBV9
d_gene: TRBD2
CDR3aa: CASSVTLAGPTGELFF
CDR3nt: TGTGCCAGCAGCGTTACGCTAGCGGGTCCCACCGGGGAGCTGTTTTTT

j_gene: TRBJ1-1
abundance: many
len: 12
v_gene: TRBV18
d_gene: -
CDR3aa: CASSHGGTEAFF
CDR3nt: TGTGCCAGCTCACATGGGGGCACTGAAGCTTTCTTT

j_gene: TRBJ1-2
abundance: few
len: 14
v_gene: TRBV12-3/TRBV12-4
d_gene: -
CDR3aa: CASTRRGTNYGYTF
CDR3nt: TGTGCCAGCACTAGAAGGGGAACAAACTATGGCTACACCTTC

j_gene: TRBJ2-1
abundance: many
len: 18
v_gene: TRBV7-9
d_gene: TRBD2
CDR3aa: CASSYTTLVAGGGGEQFF
CDR3nt: TGTGCCAGCAGCTACACAACCCTGGTTGCGGGGGGGGGTGGCGAGCAGTTCTTC

j_gene: TRBJ1-1
abundance: -
len: 15
v_gene: TRBV12-3/TRBV12-4
d_gene: TRBD1
CDR3aa: CASNKPGQGNTEAFF
CDR3nt: TGTGCCAGCAATAAACCGGGACAGGGAAACACTGAAGCTTTCTTT

j_gene: TRBJ1-2
abundance: many
len: 15
v_gene: TRBV28
d_gene: -
CDR3aa: CASSPLFGVNYGYTF
CDR3nt: TGTGCCAGCAGTCCTCTTTTCGGGGTTAACTATGGCTACACCTTC

j_gene: TRBJ2-7
abundance: few
len: 13
v_gene: TRBV10-2
d_gene: TRBD2
CDR3aa: CASIPSGTYEQYF
CDR3nt: TGCGCCAGCATACCTAGCGGGACCTACGAGCAGTACTTC

j_gene: TRBJ2-3
abundance: -
len: 15
v_gene: TRBV12-3/TRBV12-4
d_gene: TRBD2
CDR3aa: CASSLLAGATDTQYF
CDR3nt: TGTGCCAGCAGTTTACTCGCGGGAGCGACAGATACGCAGTATTTT

j_gene: TRBJ1-2
abundance: many
len: 12
v_gene: TRBV28
d_gene: -
CDR3aa: CASSLGGRGYTF
CDR3nt: TGTGCCAGCAGTTTAGGGGGGCGAGGCTACACCTTC

j_gene: TRBJ1-1
abundance: many
len: 16
v_gene: TRBV6-1
d_gene: -
CDR3aa: CASSYPRSGTHTEAFF
CDR3nt: TGTGCCAGCAGTTACCCCCGCTCCGGGACCCACACTGAAGCTTTCTTT

j_gene: TRBJ2-1
abundance: large
len: 13
v_gene: TRBV6-1
d_gene: -
CDR3aa: CASTQQEYNEQFF
CDR3nt: TGTGCCAGCACCCAGCAGGAATACAATGAGCAGTTCTTC

j_gene: TRBJ2-3
abundance: many
len: 15
v_gene: TRBV7-2
d_gene: TRBD2
CDR3aa: CASSGRAGGPYTQYF
CDR3nt: TGTGCCAGCAGCGGACGGGCGGGAGGGCCGTATACGCAGTATTTT

j_gene: TRBJ1-6
abundance: many
len: 15
v_gene: TRBV5-1
d_gene: -
CDR3aa: CASSLDGGEWSPLHF
CDR3nt: TGCGCCAGCAGCTTGGATGGAGGGGAATGGTCACCCCTCCACTTT

j_gene: TRBJ2-1
abundance: -
len: 15
v_gene: TRBV6-2/TRBV6-3
d_gene: TRBD1
CDR3aa: CASSYRDRSTNEQFF
CDR3nt: TGTGCCAGCAGTTACCGGGACAGGAGCACGAATGAGCAGTTCTTC

j_gene: TRBJ2-2
abundance: few
len: 16
v_gene: TRBV6-1
d_gene: -
CDR3aa: CASRRSPTVDTGELFF
CDR3nt: TGTGCCAGCAGACGCTCCCCCACGGTTGACACCGGGGAGCTGTTTTTT

j_gene: TRBJ2-5
abundance: many
len: 14
v_gene: TRBV29-1
d_gene: -
CDR3aa: CSVEFMRRQETQYF
CDR3nt: TGCAGCGTTGAATTTATGAGGCGCCAAGAGACCCAGTACTTC